The TCR beta chain under discussion was sequenced for a study of synovial regulatory T cells in juvenile arthritis (dated by TCRdb to 2014 to 2015). Background for the entire study: Of the sequenced patients, about six received methotrexate, one received methotrexate plus infliximab, a few were therapy-naive, and one had no treatment information. The study compared the TCRbeta CDR3 repertoires of blood iaTreg cells, other blood Treg cells and synovial fluid Treg cells taken from matched patient samples. Effector T cell subsets from the study cohort were also sequenced for comparisons, but the Treg dataset by itself includes only blood Treg cells and synovial fluid Treg cells. Treg and Teff subsets from under 14 JIA patients with active disease were included in the TCR repertoire comparisons.

The germline V gene sets CDR1 to LGHNA and CDR2 to YSLEER. The CDR3 covers 15 residues, taking in both the cysteine and the phenylalanine. The nucleotide record is missing. What the research found in general, with its limitations: Synovial Treg cells shared more CDR3 sequences with iaTreg cells than with other blood Treg cells; Chao-Jaccard similarity confirmed closer relation. Across patients, iaTreg TCR repertoires were largely private, and these iaTreg repertoires partially overlapped with synovial Teff and blood CPL repertoires. TCR diversity was lower in blood iaTreg cells than in other blood Treg cells, which is consistent with antigen-driven expansion.

TCR repertoire donors were some 11 juvenile idiopathic arthritis patients with active disease who had not reached inactive disease, 3 polyarticular and 8 oligoarticular. The median age of the TCR-sequenced patients was roughly 12 years (range roughly 2.2-25), and their median disease duration was around seven years (range 0.2-19.1). The samples used for TCR repertoire analysis were collected at two centres in Italy. Peripheral blood mononuclear cells were separated on a Histopaque-1077 density gradient and then cryopreserved in roughly 90% FCS with approximately 10% DMSO. A note on this clone: Its antigen remains unidentified.

The library was generated by the immunoSEQ multiplex PCR assay. TCRbeta CDR3 sequencing was performed by Adaptive Biotechnologies. The paper's processing steps were these. To assess repertoire similarity, the researchers used the Chao-modified Jaccard index along with median clonotype overlap taken from 200 random subsamples at equal sample size. Similarity analyses were performed using either productive nucleotide sequences or in silico-translated amino acid sequences. Hierarchical clustering with single linkage and t-SNE based on Chao-modified Jaccard distances were used to compare repertoires. Repertoire diversity was measured with the Renyi index after sample size normalisation across a range of alpha values. Sourced from immuneACCESS, this table was stored by TCRdb with only in-frame sequences that have V and J called. A share of the clones is absent; for the studies checked, an unresolved V gene accounts for under half, and the remainder has no known explanation. D and trimming come from the DNA, and the V and J calls and clone size come from that table. In this sample's table one finds about 10,000 clones. The top ten hold nearly 0.95% of the sample.

Material for sequencing was Treg cells from blood. In light of the paper, this sample's cell subset or site label describes: remaining (HLA-DR-negative) circulating blood Treg cells. This sequence uses TRBV4-3 and TRBJ1-2; TCRdb's D gene call, TRBD1, goes unchecked for lack of DNA. This receptor was identified in a donor aged 2-29 years with juvenile idiopathic arthritis. The CDR3 region has the sequence CASSSYFTENYGYTF.